Reported below is one T cell receptor beta chain. This sample is part of a study of OX40 agonist ivuxolimab in advanced cancers. Across the whole study: All patients had ivuxolimab intravenously every 2 weeks at 0.01 to 10 mg/kg. Patients were 82.7% male with ages roughly 23 to 79, mean around 61. Partial responses were achieved by three patients, one with hepatocellular carcinoma and two with cutaneous melanoma.

Some clones are missing from TCRdb's copy, which holds only in-frame ones; the method was immunoSEQ multiplex PCR. The profile shows 72,000 or so clones, roughly 84% of them singletons. CDR1 is SQVTM, CDR2 ANQGSEA, per germline. The CDR3 totals 13 residues. V lost 7 bases and J 5 bases, leaving 17 bases between the germline ends. The TCR was taken from an adult with an advanced solid tumor such as melanoma, head and neck, liver or kidney cancer. The material sequenced was CD4+ or CD8+ T cells sorted from blood, taken in a trial of the OX40 agonist ivuxolimab. This chain links TRBV29-1 with TRBJ1-1, with D uncertain. CDR3 in amino acids: CSASGRKYTEAFF. In nucleotides, the CDR3 is TGCAGCGCTTCGGGGAGGAAGTATACTGAAGCTTTCTTT.